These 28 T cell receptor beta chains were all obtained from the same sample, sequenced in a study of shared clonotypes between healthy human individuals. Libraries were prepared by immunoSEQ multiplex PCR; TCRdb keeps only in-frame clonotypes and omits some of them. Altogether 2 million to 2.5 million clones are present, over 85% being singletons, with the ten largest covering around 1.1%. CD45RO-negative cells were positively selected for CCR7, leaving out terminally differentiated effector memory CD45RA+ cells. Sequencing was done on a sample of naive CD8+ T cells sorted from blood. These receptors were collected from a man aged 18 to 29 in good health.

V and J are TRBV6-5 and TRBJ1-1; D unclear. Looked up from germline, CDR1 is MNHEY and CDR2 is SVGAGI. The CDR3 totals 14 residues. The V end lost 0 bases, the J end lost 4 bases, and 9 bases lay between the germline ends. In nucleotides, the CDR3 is TGTGCCAGCAGTTACTCCGAAGGGATCACTGAAGCTTTCTTT. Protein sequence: CASSYSEGITEAFF.

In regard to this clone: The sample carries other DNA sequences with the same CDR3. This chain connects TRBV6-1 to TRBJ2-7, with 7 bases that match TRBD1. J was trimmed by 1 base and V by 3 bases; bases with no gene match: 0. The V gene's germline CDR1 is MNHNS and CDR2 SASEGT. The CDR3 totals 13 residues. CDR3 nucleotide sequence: TGTGCCAGCAGTGAGACAGGGTCCTACGAGCAGTACTTC. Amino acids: CASSETGSYEQYF.

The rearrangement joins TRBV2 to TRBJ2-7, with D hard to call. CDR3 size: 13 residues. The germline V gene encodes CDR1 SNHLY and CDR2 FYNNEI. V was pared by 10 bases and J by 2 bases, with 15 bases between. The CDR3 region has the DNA TGTGCCACCTCCGGGCTGTTAACCTACGAGCAGTACTTC. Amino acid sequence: CATSGLLTYEQYF.

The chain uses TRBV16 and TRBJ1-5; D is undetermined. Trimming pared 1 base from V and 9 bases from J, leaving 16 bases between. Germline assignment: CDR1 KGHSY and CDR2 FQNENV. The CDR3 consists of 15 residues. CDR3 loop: CASSQWDGEYGPQHF. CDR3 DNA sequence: TGTGCCAGCAGCCAATGGGATGGGGAGTACGGGCCCCAGCATTTT.

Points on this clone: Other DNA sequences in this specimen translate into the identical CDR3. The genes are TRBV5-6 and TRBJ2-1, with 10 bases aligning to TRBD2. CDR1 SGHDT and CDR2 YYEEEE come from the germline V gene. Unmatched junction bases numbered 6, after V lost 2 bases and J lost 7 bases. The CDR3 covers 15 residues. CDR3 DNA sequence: TGTGCCAGCAGCTTAGGTCTAGCGGGAGCTAATGAGCAGTTCTTC. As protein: CASSLGLAGANEQFF.

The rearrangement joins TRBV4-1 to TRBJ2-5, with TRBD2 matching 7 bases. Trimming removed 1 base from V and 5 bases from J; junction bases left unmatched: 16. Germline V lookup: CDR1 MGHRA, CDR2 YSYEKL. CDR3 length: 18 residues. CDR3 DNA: TGCGCCAGCAGCCAAGTGGGAGGGATGGAGTTCCCGTTGGAGACCCAGTACTTC. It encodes CASSQVGGMEFPLETQYF.

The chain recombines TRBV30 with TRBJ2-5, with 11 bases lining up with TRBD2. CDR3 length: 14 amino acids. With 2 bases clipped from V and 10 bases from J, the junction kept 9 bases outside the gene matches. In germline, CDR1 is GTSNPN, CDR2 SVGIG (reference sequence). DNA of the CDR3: TGTGCCTGGAGTATAGCGGGGGGGCTCCAAGACCAGTACTTC. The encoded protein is CAWSIAGGLQDQYF.

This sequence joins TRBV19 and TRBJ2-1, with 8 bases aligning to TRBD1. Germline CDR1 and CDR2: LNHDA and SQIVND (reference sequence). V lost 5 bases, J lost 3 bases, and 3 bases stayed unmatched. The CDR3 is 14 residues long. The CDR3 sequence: CASSVGQGYNEQFF. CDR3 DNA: TGTGCCAGTAGTGTCGGACAGGGCTACAATGAGCAGTTCTTC.

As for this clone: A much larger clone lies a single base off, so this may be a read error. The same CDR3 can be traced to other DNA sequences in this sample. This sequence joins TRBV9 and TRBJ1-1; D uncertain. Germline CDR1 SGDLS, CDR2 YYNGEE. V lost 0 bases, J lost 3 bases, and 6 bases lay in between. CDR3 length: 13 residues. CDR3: CASSVGVYTEAFF. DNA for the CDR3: TGTGCCAGCAGCGTAGGGGTGTACACTGAAGCTTTCTTT.

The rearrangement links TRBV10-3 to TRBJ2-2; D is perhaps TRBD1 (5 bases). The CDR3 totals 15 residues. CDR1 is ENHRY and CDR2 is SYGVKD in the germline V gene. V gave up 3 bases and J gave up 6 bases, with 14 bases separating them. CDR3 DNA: TGTGCCATCAGTGATGGGGCGGTGGTATCCGGGGAGCTGTTTTTT. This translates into CAISDGAVVSGELFF.

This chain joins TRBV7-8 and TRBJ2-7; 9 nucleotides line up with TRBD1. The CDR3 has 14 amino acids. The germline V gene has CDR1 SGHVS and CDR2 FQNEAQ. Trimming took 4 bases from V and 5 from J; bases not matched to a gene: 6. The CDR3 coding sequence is TGTGCCAGCAGCTCGGGGACAGGGTTCGACGAGCAGTACTTC. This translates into CASSSGTGFDEQYF.

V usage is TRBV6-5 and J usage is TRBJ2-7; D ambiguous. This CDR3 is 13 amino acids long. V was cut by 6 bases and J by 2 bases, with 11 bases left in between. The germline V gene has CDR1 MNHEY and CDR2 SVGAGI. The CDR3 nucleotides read TGTGCCAGCAGCTCCGACTGGACCTACGAGCAGTACTTC. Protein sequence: CASSSDWTYEQYF.

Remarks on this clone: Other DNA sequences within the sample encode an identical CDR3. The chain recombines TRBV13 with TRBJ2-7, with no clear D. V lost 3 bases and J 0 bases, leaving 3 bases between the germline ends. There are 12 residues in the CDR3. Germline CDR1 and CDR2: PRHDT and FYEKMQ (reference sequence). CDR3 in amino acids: CASSFHSYEQYF. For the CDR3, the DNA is TGTGCCAGCAGCTTCCACTCCTACGAGCAGTACTTC.

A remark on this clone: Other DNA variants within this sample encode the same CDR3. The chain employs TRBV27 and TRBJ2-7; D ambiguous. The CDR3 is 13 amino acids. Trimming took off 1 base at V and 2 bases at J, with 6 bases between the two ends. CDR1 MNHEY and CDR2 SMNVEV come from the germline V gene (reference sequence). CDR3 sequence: CASSLLGTYEQYF. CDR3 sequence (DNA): TGTGCCAGCAGTTTATTGGGTACCTACGAGCAGTACTTC.

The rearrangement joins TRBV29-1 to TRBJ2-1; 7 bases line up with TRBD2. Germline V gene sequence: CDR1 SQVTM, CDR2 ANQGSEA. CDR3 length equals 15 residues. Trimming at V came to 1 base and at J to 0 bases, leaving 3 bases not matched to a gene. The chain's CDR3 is CSVEVGGSSYNEQFF. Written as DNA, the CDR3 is TGCAGCGTTGAAGTGGGCGGGAGCTCCTACAATGAGCAGTTCTTC.

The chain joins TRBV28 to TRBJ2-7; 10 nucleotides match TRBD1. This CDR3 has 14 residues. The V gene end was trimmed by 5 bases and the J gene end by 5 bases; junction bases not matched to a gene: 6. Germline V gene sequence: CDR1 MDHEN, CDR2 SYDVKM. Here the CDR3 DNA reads TGTGCCAGCAGTACCGGACAGGGGGTAAACGAGCAGTACTTC. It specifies CASSTGQGVNEQYF.

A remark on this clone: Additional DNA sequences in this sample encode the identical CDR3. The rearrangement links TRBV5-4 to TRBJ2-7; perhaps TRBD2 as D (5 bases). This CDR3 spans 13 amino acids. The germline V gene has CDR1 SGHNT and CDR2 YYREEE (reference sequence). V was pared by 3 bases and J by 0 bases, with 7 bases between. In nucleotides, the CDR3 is TGTGCCAGCAGCTCGGGGTCCTCCTACGAGCAGTACTTC. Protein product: CASSSGSSYEQYF.

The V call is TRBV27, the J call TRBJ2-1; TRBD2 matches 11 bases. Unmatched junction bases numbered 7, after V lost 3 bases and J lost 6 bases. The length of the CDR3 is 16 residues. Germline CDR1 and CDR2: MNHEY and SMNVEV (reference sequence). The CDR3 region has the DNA TGTGCCAGCAGTTTTCTAGCGGGAGGAATGGGCAATGAGCAGTTCTTC. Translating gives CASSFLAGGMGNEQFF.

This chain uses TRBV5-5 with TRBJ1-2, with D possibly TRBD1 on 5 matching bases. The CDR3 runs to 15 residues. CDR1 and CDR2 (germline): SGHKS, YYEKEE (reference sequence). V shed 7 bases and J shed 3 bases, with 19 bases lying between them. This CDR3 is CASASGREPYYGYTF. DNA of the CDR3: TGTGCCAGCGCCTCGGGGCGGGAACCTTACTATGGCTACACCTTC.

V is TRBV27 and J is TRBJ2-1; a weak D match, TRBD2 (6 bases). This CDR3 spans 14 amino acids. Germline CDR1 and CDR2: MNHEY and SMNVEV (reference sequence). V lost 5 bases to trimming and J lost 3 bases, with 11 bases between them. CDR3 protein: CASSPTGSYNEQFF. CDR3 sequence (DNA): TGTGCCAGCAGTCCAACCGGGAGCTACAATGAGCAGTTCTTC.

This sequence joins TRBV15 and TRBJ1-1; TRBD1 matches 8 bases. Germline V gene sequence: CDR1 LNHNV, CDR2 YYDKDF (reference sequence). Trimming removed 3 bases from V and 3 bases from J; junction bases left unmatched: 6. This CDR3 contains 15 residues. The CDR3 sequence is CATSSEQTGDTEAFF. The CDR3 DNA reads TGTGCCACCAGCAGCGAACAGACAGGGGACACTGAAGCTTTCTTT.

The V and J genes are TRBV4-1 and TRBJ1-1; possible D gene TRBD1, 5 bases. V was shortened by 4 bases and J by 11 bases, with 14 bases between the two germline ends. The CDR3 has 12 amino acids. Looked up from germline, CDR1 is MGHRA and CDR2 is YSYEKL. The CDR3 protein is CASSPGGFWAFF. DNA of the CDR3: TGCGCCAGCAGCCCGGGGGGGTTTTGGGCTTTCTTT.

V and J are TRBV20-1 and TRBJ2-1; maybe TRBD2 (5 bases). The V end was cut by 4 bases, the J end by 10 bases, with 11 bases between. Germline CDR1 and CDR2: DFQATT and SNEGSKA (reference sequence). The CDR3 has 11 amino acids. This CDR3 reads CSAKTGSEQFF. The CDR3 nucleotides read TGCAGTGCTAAAACTGGGAGCGAGCAGTTCTTC.

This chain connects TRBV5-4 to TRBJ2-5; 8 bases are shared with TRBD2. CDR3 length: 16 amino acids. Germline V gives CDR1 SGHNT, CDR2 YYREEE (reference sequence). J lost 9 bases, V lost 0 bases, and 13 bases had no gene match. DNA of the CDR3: TGTGCCAGCAGCTTGGCAACGGGACTAGGGGAGGCGGCCCAGTACTTC. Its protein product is CASSLATGLGEAAQYF.

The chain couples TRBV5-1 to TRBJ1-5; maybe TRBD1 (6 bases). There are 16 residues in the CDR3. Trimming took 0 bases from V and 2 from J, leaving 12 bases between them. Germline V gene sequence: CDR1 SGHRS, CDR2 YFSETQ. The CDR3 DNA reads TGCGCCAGCAGCTTGGGACCAGGGGAGGGCAATCAGCCCCAGCATTTT. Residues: CASSLGPGEGNQPQHF.

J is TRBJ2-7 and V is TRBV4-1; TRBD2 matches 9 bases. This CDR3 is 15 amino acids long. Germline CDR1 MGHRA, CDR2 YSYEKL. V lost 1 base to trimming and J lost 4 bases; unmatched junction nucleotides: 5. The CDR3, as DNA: TGCGCCAGCAGCCAAGTAGGGACTAGCACGTACGAGCAGTACTTC. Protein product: CASSQVGTSTYEQYF.

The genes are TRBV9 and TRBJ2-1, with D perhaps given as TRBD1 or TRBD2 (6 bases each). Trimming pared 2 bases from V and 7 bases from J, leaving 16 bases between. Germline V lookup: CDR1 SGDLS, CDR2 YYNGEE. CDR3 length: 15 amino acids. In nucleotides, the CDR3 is TGTGCCAGCAGCGTTGACGGGGGCGCGGGGAATGAGCAGTTCTTC. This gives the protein CASSVDGGAGNEQFF.

The CDR3 coding sequence is TGTGCCAGCACAGAAGGAGGCCTTAATCAGCCCCAGCATTTT. Amino acid sequence: CASTEGGLNQPQHF. J is TRBJ1-5 and V is TRBV2; D ambiguous. V was clipped by 7 bases and J by 4 bases, with 14 bases between them. Germline CDR1 is SNHLY and CDR2 is FYNNEI. The CDR3 covers 14 residues. The full variable domain, completed using reference TRBV2 and TRBJ1-5, is EPEVTQTPSHQVTQMGQEVILRCVPISNHLYFYWYRQILGQKVEFLVSFYNNEISEKSEIFDDQFSVERPDGSNFTLKIRSTKLEDSAMYFCASTEGGLNQPQHFGDGTRLSIL.